This T cell receptor beta chain was sequenced during a study of T cell repertoires in cytomegalovirus infection. Study as a whole: Signatures in public TCR beta sequences pointed to both CMV infection and matching HLA type.

This clonotype was seen ten or more times. Its specificity is unknown. Findings and limits, study-wide: HLA-C-restricted CMV-specific TCR beta clonotypes prevailed in the ex vivo response.

TCRdb called the reads again in MiXCR, with one record for every CDR3 protein. The sample holds 80,000 to 95,000 distinct CDR3 sequences, 25% to 35% seen once. Germline V gene sequence: CDR1 SGHTA, CDR2 FQGNSA. The CDR3 has 17 residues. V was clipped by 4 bases and J by 6 bases; unmatched bases: 10. This sequence originates from a human donor in good health (CMV status not recorded). Some clones in this sample may be carry-over from other donors' samples. This material consisted of CD8+ T cells from cultured PBMCs, taken from culture after CMV antigen stimulation. The chain uses TRBV7-2 and TRBJ2-3; 13 bases are shared with TRBD2. CDR3 region: CASSSSGLAGYGDTQYF. The CDR3 region has the DNA TGTGCCAGCAGCTCATCGGGACTAGCGGGGTACGGGGATACGCAGTATTTT. The full variable domain, its missing parts supplied by reference TRBV7-2 and TRBJ2-3, is GAGVSQSPSNKVTEKGKDVELRCDPISGHTALYWYRQSLGQGLEFLIYFQGNSAPDKSGLPSDRFSAERTGGSVSTLTIQRTQQEDSAVYLCASSSSGLAGYGDTQYFGPGTRLTVL.